This note documents a single TCR beta chain sequence. The antigen is undetermined. Every donor was a Caucasian adult from Nashville, Tennessee. The ends were cut back, 3 bases at V and 5 bases at J, with 12 bases in the middle. Looked up from germline, CDR1 is LNHDA and CDR2 is SQIVND (reference sequence). The CDR3 is 14 amino acids. Genomic DNA of each subset was evenly split across several immunoSEQ plates. TCRdb keeps only in-frame clones here, not all; method: immunoSEQ multiplex PCR. This sample has around 180,000 clones; just under 95% occur once, and the top ten carry 0.067%. These data come from a study of shared clonotypes between healthy human individuals. Study-level points and caveats: All-four-donor shared clonotypes had higher generation probabilities than non-shared clonotypes did.

The chain combines TRBV19 with TRBJ2-3; D is perhaps TRBD2 (5 bases). The clonotype was recovered from a woman aged 30 to 39 in good health. Sequencing was performed on naive CD4+ T cells sorted from blood. The subset was: CD45RA+ positively selected. In nucleotides, the CDR3 is TGTGCCAGTAGTATCCTCCGGGGTCAAGATACGCAGTATTTT. This codes for CASSILRGQDTQYF. Based on the CDR3 plus reference TRBV19 and TRBJ2-3, the full variable domain is DGGITQSPKYLFRKEGQNVTLSCEQNLNHDAMYWYRQDPGQGLRLIYYSQIVNDFQKGDIAEGYSVSREKKESFPLTVTSAQKNPTAFYLCASSILRGQDTQYFGPGTRLTVL.